The 14 T cell receptor beta chains given below trace back to one sample, sequenced in a study of beta chain features in type 1 diabetes. Sequencing targeted expressed TCRB transcripts, as all isolated RNA had been reverse transcribed. Here immunoSEQ multiplex PCR was the method, and the copy in TCRdb shows in-frame clones only, minus some. In the table there are 350,000 to 450,000 clones, approximately 15% of which are singletons. The sequenced sample consisted of naive CD4+ T cells from blood. Every receptor here comes from a man aged 25-45 years in good health.

A few counts support this clone. J is TRBJ2-6 and V is TRBV9; TRBD1 matches 8 bases. V shed 6 bases and J 2 bases; nucleotides not matched to a gene: 13. The CDR3 is 18 residues long. Germline V gene lookup returns CDR1 SGDLS and CDR2 YYNGEE. The CDR3 loop is CASTGRGQGATGANVLTF. The CDR3 nucleotides read TGTGCCAGCACCGGACGGGGGCAGGGGGCAACTGGGGCCAACGTCCTGACTTTC.

The rearrangement uses TRBV2 and TRBJ2-3, with D unresolved. V lost 3 bases, J lost 1 base, and 8 bases lay in between. The CDR3 extends over 14 amino acids. The germline V gene has CDR1 SNHLY and CDR2 FYNNEI. The CDR3: CASSDKVRTDTQYF. CDR3 bases: TGTGCCAGCAGTGACAAGGTGCGCACAGATACGCAGTATTTT. The full variable domain, with the rest looked up from reference TRBV2 and TRBJ2-3, is EPEVTQTPSHQVTQMGQEVILRCVPISNHLYFYWYRQILGQKVEFLVSFYNNEISEKSEIFDDQFSVERPDGSNFTLKIRSTKLEDSAMYFCASSDKVRTDTQYFGPGTRLTVL.

This clone was found a few times. The J gene is TRBJ2-5, the V gene TRBV14; D perhaps matches TRBD2 (7 bases). CDR1 is SGHDN, CDR2 FVKESK, per germline. The length of the CDR3 is 17 residues. Trimming removed 1 base at V and 3 bases at J, with 18 bases between. CDR3 sequence: CASSQVAGALRKETQYF. The CDR3 DNA is TGTGCCAGCAGCCAAGTTGCGGGGGCGCTCAGAAAAGAGACCCAGTACTTC.

The V gene is TRBV30, the J gene TRBJ2-3; TRBD2 matches 9 bases. Per germline, CDR1 GTSNPN and CDR2 SVGIG (reference sequence). This CDR3 contains 14 residues. The V and J ends lost 3 bases and 0 bases, in that order; junction bases with no gene match: 1. CDR3 loop: CAWRLAGSTDTQYF. The CDR3 DNA is TGTGCCTGGAGGCTAGCGGGAAGCACAGATACGCAGTATTTT.

The chain uses TRBV19 and TRBJ2-3, with D hard to call. The CDR3 has 11 amino acids. The germline gives CDR1 LNHDA, CDR2 SQIVND (reference sequence). V was shortened by 5 bases and J by 11 bases, with 11 bases between the two germline ends. Written as DNA, the CDR3 is TGTGCCAGTAGTGAGACGGGTGTGCAGTATTTT. This codes for CASSETGVQYF.

This clone was observed a few times. This chain uses TRBV10-3 with TRBJ2-3; maybe TRBD2 (6 bases). CDR3 length: 15 amino acids. Trimming stripped 4 bases from V and 5 bases from J, with 16 bases between. From germline, CDR1 is ENHRY and CDR2 SYGVKD. The chain's CDR3 is CAISVGGAALDTQYF. CDR3 nucleotides: TGTGCCATCAGTGTAGGAGGGGCCGCTTTAGATACGCAGTATTTT.

This clone showed up just a few times. The chain couples TRBV9 to TRBJ2-2; TRBD2 agrees at 7 bases. V was pared by 4 bases and J by 0 bases, with 6 bases of the junction left unmatched. Germline V gives CDR1 SGDLS, CDR2 YYNGEE. The CDR3 extends over 16 amino acids. The CDR3 sequence is CASSPRSGANTGELFF. The CDR3 DNA reads TGTGCCAGCAGCCCGCGCAGCGGGGCGAACACCGGGGAGCTGTTTTTT.

Remarks on this clone: Other nucleotide sequences in the sample specify the same CDR3. The V and J genes are TRBV29-1 and TRBJ2-2, with D unresolved. From germline, CDR1 is SQVTM and CDR2 ANQGSEA. Trimming removed 4 bases at V and 2 bases at J, with 11 bases between. The CDR3 contains 14 residues. The CDR3 DNA reads as TGCAGCGTTGGCGCAGCTGCAAACACCGGGGAGCTGTTTTTT. Translated, it gives CSVGAAANTGELFF.

The chain couples TRBV7-2 to TRBJ2-3; D is undetermined. Germline V gives CDR1 SGHTA, CDR2 FQGNSA. The length of the CDR3 is 14 residues. The V gene lost 1 base and the J gene lost 2 bases, with 7 bases spanning the gap. The CDR3 coding sequence is TGTGCCAGCAGCTTAGGTCCGCTCACAGATACGCAGTATTTT. It translates to CASSLGPLTDTQYF.

The chain links TRBV7-2 to TRBJ1-1; TRBD1 might be the D (5 bases). The V gene's germline CDR1 is SGHTA and CDR2 FQGNSA. Trimming shortened V by 5 bases and J by 7 bases, and 20 bases separated the two germline ends. This CDR3 spans 15 amino acids. The CDR3 reads CASSQRSGRVGEAFF. The CDR3 bases are TGTGCCAGCAGCCAGAGATCGGGCAGGGTGGGTGAAGCTTTCTTT.

V is TRBV15 and J is TRBJ1-2, with unresolved D. In germline, CDR1 is LNHNV, CDR2 YYDKDF (reference sequence). The CDR3 consists of 13 residues. The V end was cut by 0 bases, the J end by 8 bases, with 10 bases between. CDR3 sequence (DNA): TGTGCCACCAGCAGAGATTACCGAGGCGGCTACACCTTC. It codes for CATSRDYRGGYTF.

The chain recombines TRBV9 with TRBJ2-3; no clear D. V was trimmed by 0 bases and J by 6 bases, leaving 17 bases between them. The CDR3 totals 16 residues. Germline lookup yields CDR1 SGDLS and CDR2 YYNGEE. CDR3 loop: CASSVASRSPGDTQYF. The CDR3 region has the DNA TGTGCCAGCAGCGTAGCTTCCCGGTCACCCGGGGATACGCAGTATTTT.

This clone was observed a few times. This chain uses TRBV19 with TRBJ1-5; 10 nucleotides agree with TRBD1. The CDR3 spans 13 residues. Per the germline V gene, CDR1 is LNHDA and CDR2 is SQIVND (reference sequence). Germline trimming cut 10 bases from V and 9 bases from J; bases unmatched to any gene: 9. The CDR3 DNA sequence: TGTGCCACCCGGGACAGGGGATCGTGGCCCCAGCATTTT. Translated, it gives CATRDRGSWPQHF.

This clone was observed a handful of times. This chain uses TRBV9 with TRBJ2-1; tentatively, D is TRBD1 (6 bases). Germline-derived CDR1 and CDR2 are SGDLS and YYNGEE. V was pared by 3 bases and J by 2 bases, with 12 bases between. The CDR3 has 15 amino acids. The CDR3 region is CASSALQGTYNEQFF. The CDR3 DNA reads TGTGCCAGCAGCGCCCTACAGGGCACCTACAATGAGCAGTTCTTC.